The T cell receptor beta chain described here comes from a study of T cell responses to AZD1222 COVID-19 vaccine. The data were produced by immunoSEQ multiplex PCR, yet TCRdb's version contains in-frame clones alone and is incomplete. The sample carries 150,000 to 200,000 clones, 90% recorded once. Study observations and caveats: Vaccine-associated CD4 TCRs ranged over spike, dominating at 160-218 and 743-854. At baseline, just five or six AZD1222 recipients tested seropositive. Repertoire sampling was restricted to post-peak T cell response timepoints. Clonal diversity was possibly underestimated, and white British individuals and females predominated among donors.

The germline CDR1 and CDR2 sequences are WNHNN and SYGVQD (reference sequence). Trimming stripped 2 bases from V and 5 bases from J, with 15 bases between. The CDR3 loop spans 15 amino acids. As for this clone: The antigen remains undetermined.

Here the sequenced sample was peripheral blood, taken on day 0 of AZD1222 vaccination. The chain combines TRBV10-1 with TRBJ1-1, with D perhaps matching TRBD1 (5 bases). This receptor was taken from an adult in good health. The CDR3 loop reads CASSEGRGPGTEAFF. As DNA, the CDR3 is TGCGCCAGCAGTGAGGGCCGGGGCCCGGGGACTGAAGCTTTCTTT.